This T cell receptor (beta chain) was sequenced during a study of blood T cell repertoires in COVID-19. Turning to the study itself: In each case, the material was cDNA or gDNA derived from T cells, B-cell-depleted T cells, or PBMCs.

Source study methods: Estimated nucleated cell counts came from reference gene primer amplification. Produced via immunoSEQ multiplex PCR; TCRdb's table is partial and in-frame only. Clone size and V and J calls were adopted from that table, with D and trimming inferred from the DNA. In the table there are more than 85,000 clones, under 85% of which are singletons. This clone appeared once. The CDR3 is made up of 13 amino acids. V lost 6 bases, J lost 5 bases, and 8 bases lay in between. Germline V gene sequence: CDR1 SNHLY, CDR2 FYNNEI. Sequencing was done on a sample of peripheral blood. This rearrangement joins TRBV2 to TRBJ1-6; no definite D call. This receptor was taken from a man between 65 and 80 years old with acute or convalescent COVID-19. CDR3 DNA: TGTGCCAGCAGGACGGAGAATAATTCACCCCTCCACTTT. This codes for CASRTENNSPLHF.